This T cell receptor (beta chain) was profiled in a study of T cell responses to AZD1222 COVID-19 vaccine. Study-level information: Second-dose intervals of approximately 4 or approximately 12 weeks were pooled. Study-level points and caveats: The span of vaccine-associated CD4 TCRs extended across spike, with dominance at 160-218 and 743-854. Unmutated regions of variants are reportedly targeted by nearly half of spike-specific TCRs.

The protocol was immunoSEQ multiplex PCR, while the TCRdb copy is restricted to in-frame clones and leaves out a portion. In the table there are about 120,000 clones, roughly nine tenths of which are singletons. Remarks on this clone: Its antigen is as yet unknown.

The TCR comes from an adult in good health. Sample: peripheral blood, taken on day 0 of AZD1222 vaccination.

The DNA for the CDR3 is TGTGCCAGCGGGGAGGGAGGTTTTCTATTTCGTCCTCTCGAGCAGTACTTC. Amino acids: CASGEGGFLFRPLEQYF. V and J are TRBV13 and TRBJ2-7, with 7 positions matching TRBD2. The ends lost 8 bases at V and 6 bases at J; junction bases unmatched: 22. This CDR3 contains 17 residues. From germline, CDR1 is PRHDT and CDR2 FYEKMQ (reference sequence).